This TCR beta chain was obtained from a study of vaccination effects on CD4 cells after COVID-19. At the level of the study: The cohort was immunized with two doses of either the BNT162b2 or mRNA-1273 vaccine. Study conclusions and caveats: Few convalescent patients were included, and no early post-infection timepoints were sampled.

TCRdb's table, derived via immunoSEQ multiplex PCR, lists solely in-frame clones and lacks some. The sample has roughly 63,000 clones, about 71% seen once. For this clone: Antigen unknown.

Germline-derived CDR1 and CDR2 are SGHNT and YYREEE (reference sequence). Trimming shortened V by 6 bases and J by 7 bases, and 22 bases separated the two germline ends. This CDR3 has 16 residues. Pools of viral peptides were used by the ViraFEST assay to expand antigen-specific CD4+ T cells ahead of sequencing. Subsequent to a culture period of about ten days, CD4+ T cells were isolated. Absence of prior SARS-CoV-2 infection characterized the vaccine recipients, who showed negative nucleocapsid antibodies. The chain recombines TRBV5-4 with TRBJ1-4, with D possibly being TRBD1 (5 bases). This receptor was obtained from a human donor who received a COVID-19 vaccine. Source: CD4+ T cells from PBMCs cultured with HCoV-OC43 spike peptides, taken before COVID-19 vaccination. The subset was: HCoV-OC43 spike overlapping peptide pool stimulation. The DNA of the CDR3 is TGTGCCAGCACCCGGGGGGGACCCGGGGAGGGTGAAAAACTGTTTTTT. As protein: CASTRGGPGEGEKLFF.